This TCR beta chain is drawn from a study of shared clonotypes between healthy human individuals. On the study more broadly: Per-donor plates numbered three CD4 naive, three CD4 memory, two CD8 naive and one CD8 memory.

The table came from immunoSEQ multiplex PCR; TCRdb's copy has only in-frame clones and leaves some out. The profile covers around 2.5 million clones, with 93% appearing a single time and approximately 0.37% taken by the ten largest. Trimming took 6 bases from V and 9 from J, leaving 13 bases between them. The CDR3 loop spans 12 amino acids. Germline V gives CDR1 MNHEY, CDR2 SVGAGI. This receptor was taken from a young man in good health. Some clones in this sample may be carry-over from other donors' samples. The chain has TRBV6-5 and TRBJ2-3; the D gene is possibly TRBD1 (5 bases). Specimen: naive CD4+ T cells from PBMCs. Specified subset: CD45RA+ positively selected. This CDR3 is CASRNQGSTQYF. The DNA for the CDR3 is TGTGCCAGCAGGAATCAGGGCAGCACGCAGTATTTT.